This T cell receptor beta chain was sequenced during a study of T cells after yellow fever vaccination. The CDR3 covers 13 residues. CDR1 and CDR2 (germline): SGHAT, FQNNGV. With 3 bases removed from V and 2 bases from J, the gap between germline ends came to 7 bases. The study made its TCR cDNA through 5'RACE template switching. That step introduced a universal primer site along with UMIs. MiXCR was run by TCRdb on the 5' RACE reads, yielding one entry per CDR3 protein. The sample has 500,000 to 650,000 distinct CDR3 sequences; about a sixth are singletons. To note about this clonotype: The antigen is unknown.

General study findings and limits: Overlap between CD4 and CD8 compartments was detected for a small share of clonotypes. The secondary T-cell response peaked on day 5, not day 15, but was weaker.

The starting material was PBMCs, obtained more than 4 days after the first yellow fever vaccination. The chain employs TRBV11-2 and TRBJ1-1; D is unresolved. This TCR was sampled from a man aged 18 to 30 who received the YFV17D yellow fever vaccine. CDR3 DNA: TGTGCCAGCAGCTTTATAAGCAACACTGAAGCTTTCTTT. Protein sequence: CASSFISNTEAFF.